This T cell receptor (beta chain) was sequenced during a study of PD-1 blockade in classical Hodgkin lymphoma. Study-wide points: Patients with an early start, nivolumab under 1 year after ASCT, were excluded.

Here immunoSEQ multiplex PCR was the method, and the copy in TCRdb shows in-frame clones only, minus some. Of about 8,000 clones in the sample, roughly four fifths are singletons; the top ten hold 6% to 7.5%. Relapses following autologous stem cell transplantation were seen in all patients, with brentuximab vedotin exposure varying. Thawed PBMCs yielded CD4+ T cells through magnetic negative selection. The germline CDR1 and CDR2 sequences are SGHAT and FQNNGV. The CDR3 has 16 amino acids. V lost 4 bases, J lost 3 bases, and 8 bases stayed unmatched. For this clone: Antigen: not known.

The chain uses TRBV11-2 and TRBJ1-4, with TRBD1 matching 7 bases. The sequence was collected from a human donor with classical Hodgkin lymphoma. The source was CD4+ T cells from blood, collected at baseline. The CDR3 DNA reads as TGTGCCAGCAGCTCGGGACAGACATACGCTAATGAAAAACTGTTTTTT. Translation gives CASSSGQTYANEKLFF.